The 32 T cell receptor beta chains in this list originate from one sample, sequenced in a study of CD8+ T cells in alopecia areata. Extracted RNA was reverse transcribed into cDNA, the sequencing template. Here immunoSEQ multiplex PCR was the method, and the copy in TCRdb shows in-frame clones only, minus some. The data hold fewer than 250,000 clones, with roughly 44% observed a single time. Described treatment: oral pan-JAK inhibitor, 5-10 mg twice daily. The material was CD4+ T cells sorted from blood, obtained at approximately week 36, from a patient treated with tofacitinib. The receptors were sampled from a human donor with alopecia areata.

CDR3: CATSRSPSSGNTIYF. CDR3 DNA sequence: TGTGCCACCAGCAGATCCCCGAGCTCTGGAAACACCATATATTTT. The V gene is TRBV15, the J gene TRBJ1-3, with D uncertain. Germline V lookup: CDR1 LNHNV, CDR2 YYDKDF (reference sequence). CDR3 length: 15 amino acids. Trimming cost V 2 bases and J 0 bases, with 8 bases left between them.

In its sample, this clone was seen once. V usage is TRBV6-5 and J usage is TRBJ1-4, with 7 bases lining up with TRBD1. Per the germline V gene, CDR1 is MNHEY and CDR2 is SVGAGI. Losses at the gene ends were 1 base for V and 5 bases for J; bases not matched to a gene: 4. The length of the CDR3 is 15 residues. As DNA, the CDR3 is TGTGCCAGCAGTTACTGGACAGGCATCAATGAAAAACTGTTTTTT. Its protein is CASSYWTGINEKLFF.

CDR3 DNA sequence: TGTGCCAGCAGCCTCCTTTCAGGGTTTGGGGAGACCCAGTACTTC. Protein product: CASSLLSGFGETQYF. V and J are TRBV9 and TRBJ2-5; possibly TRBD1 for D (5 bases). Trimming shortened V by 4 bases and J by 5 bases, and 18 bases separated the two germline ends. This CDR3 contains 15 residues. Germline V gene lookup returns CDR1 SGDLS and CDR2 YYNGEE.

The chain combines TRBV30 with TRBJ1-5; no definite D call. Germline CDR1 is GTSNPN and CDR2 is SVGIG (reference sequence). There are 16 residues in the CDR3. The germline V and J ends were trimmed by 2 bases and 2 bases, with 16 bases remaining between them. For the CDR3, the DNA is TGTGCCTGGAGTACCGGGCGGGATTGGGGCAATCAGCCCCAGCATTTT. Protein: CAWSTGRDWGNQPQHF. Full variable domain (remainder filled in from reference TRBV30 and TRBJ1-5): SQTIHQWPATLVQPVGSPLSLECTVEGTSNPNLYWYRQAAGRGLQLLFYSVGIGQISSEVPQNLSASRPQDRQFILSSKKLLLSDSGFYLCAWSTGRDWGNQPQHFGDGTRLSIL.

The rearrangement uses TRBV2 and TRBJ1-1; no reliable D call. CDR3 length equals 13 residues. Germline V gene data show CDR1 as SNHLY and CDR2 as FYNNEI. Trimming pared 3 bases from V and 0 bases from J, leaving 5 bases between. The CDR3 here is CASSDRVNTEAFF. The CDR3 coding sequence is TGTGCCAGCAGTGACAGAGTGAACACTGAAGCTTTCTTT.

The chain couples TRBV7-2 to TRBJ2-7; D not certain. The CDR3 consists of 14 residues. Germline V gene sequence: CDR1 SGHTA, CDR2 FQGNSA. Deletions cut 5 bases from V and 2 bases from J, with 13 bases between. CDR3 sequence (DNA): TGTGCCAGCAGCCGTAACGGACCAGCCTACGAGCAGTACTTC. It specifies CASSRNGPAYEQYF.

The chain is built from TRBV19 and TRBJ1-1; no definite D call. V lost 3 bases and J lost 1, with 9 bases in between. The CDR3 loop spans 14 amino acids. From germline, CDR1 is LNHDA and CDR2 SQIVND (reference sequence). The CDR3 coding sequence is TGTGCCAGTAGTATGACCTTTTCGAACACTGAAGCTTTCTTT. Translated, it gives CASSMTFSNTEAFF.

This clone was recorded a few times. CDR3 loop: CASSERRGVGQETQYF. The CDR3 region has the DNA TGTGCCAGCAGCGAAAGGAGGGGGGTTGGCCAAGAGACCCAGTACTTC. The rearrangement uses TRBV2 and TRBJ2-5; perhaps D is TRBD1 or TRBD2 (6 bases each). The CDR3 extends over 16 amino acids. Germline CDR1 is SNHLY and CDR2 is FYNNEI. V was pared by 6 bases and J by 1 base, with 18 bases between.

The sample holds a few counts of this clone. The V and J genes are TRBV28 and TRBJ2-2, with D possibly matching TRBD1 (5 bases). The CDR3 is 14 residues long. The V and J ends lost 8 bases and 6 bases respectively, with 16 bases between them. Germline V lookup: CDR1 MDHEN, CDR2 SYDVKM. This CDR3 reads CASSSRLGAGELFF. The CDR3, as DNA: TGTGCCAGCTCATCGCGGCTAGGGGCCGGGGAGCTGTTTTTT.

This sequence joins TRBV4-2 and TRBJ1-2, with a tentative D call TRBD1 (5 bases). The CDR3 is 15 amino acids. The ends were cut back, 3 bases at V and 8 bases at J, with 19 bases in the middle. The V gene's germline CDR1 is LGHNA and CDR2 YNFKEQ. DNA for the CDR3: TGTGCCAGCAGCCAGTCAGGGATCCGAGGCGTAGGCTACACCTTC. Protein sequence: CASSQSGIRGVGYTF.

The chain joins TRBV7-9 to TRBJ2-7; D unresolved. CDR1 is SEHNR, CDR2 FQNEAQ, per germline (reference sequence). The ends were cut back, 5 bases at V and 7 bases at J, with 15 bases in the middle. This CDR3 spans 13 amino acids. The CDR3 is CASSRAFPLEQYF. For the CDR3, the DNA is TGTGCCAGCAGCCGGGCCTTCCCCTTGGAGCAGTACTTC.

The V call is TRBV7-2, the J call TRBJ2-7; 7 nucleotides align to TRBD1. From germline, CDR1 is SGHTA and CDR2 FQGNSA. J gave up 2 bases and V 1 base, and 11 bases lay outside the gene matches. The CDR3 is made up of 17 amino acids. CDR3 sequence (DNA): TGTGCCAGCAGCTTAGTCTCGACAGGGTACCCTCCCTACGAGCAGTACTTC. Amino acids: CASSLVSTGYPPYEQYF.

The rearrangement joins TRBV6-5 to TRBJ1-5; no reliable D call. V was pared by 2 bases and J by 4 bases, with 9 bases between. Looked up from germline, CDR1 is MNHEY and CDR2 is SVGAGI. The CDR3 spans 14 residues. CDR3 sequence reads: CASSYRVGNQPQHF. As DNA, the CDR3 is TGTGCCAGCAGTTACAGGGTAGGAAATCAGCCCCAGCATTTT.

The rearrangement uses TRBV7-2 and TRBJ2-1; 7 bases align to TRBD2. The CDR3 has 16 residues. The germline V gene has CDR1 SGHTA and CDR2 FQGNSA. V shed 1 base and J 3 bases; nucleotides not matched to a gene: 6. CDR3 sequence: CASSLGSSGNYNEQFF. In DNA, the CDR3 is TGTGCCAGCAGCTTAGGGTCTAGCGGCAACTACAATGAGCAGTTCTTC.

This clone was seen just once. For the CDR3, the DNA is TGTGCCAGCAGCCTGTCGGGGACGCAGTATTTT. Amino acid sequence: CASSLSGTQYF. This sequence joins TRBV7-2 and TRBJ2-3; TRBD2 might be the D (5 bases). Trimming pared 5 bases from V and 9 bases from J, leaving 9 bases between. The germline CDR1 and CDR2 sequences are SGHTA and FQGNSA. The CDR3 is 11 amino acids.

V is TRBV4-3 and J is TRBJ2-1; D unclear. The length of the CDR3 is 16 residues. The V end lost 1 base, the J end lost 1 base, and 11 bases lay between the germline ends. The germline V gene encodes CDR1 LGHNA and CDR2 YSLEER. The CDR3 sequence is CASSQGLSPSYNEQFF. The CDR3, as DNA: TGCGCCAGCAGCCAAGGTCTATCGCCTTCCTACAATGAGCAGTTCTTC.

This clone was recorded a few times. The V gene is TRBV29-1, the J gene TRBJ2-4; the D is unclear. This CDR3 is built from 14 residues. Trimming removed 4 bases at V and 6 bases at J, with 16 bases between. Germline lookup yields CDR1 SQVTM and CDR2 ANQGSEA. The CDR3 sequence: CSVVRLGILNIQYF. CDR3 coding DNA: TGCAGCGTTGTACGCCTGGGGATCCTAAACATTCAGTACTTC.

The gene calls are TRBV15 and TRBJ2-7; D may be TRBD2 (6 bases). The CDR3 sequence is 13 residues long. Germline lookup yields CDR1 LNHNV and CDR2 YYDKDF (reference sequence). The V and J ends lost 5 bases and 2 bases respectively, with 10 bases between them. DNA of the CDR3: TGTGCCACCAGCGGGGGACTGGCCTACGAGCAGTACTTC. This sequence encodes CATSGGLAYEQYF.

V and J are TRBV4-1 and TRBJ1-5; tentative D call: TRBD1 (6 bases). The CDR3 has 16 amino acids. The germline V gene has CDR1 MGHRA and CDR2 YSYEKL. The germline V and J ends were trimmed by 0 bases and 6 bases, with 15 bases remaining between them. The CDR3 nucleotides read TGCGCCAGCAGCCAAGAGGTTGGGCAGGGGTCTCAGCCCCAGCATTTT. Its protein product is CASSQEVGQGSQPQHF.

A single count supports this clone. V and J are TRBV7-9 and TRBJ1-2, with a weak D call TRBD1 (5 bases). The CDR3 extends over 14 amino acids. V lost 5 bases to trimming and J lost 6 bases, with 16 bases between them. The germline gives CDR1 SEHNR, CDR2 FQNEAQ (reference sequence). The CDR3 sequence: CASSPPGRVNGYTF. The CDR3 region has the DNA TGTGCCAGCAGCCCGCCGGGCAGGGTAAATGGCTACACCTTC.

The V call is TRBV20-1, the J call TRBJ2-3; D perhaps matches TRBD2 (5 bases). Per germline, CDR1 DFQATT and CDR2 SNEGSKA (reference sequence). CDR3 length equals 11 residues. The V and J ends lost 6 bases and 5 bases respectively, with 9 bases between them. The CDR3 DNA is TGCAGTGCCCAACTAGGAGATACGCAGTATTTT. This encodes CSAQLGDTQYF.

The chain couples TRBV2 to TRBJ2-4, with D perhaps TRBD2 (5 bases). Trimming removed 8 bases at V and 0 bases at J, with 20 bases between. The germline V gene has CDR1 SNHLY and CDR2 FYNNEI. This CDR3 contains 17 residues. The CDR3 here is CASEKGGGSLAKNIQYF. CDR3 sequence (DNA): TGTGCCAGCGAGAAAGGTGGAGGTAGCCTAGCCAAAAACATTCAGTACTTC.

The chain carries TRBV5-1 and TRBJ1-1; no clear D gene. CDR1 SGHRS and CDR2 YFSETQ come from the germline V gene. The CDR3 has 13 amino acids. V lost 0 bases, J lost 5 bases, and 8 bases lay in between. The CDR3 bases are TGCGCCAGCAGCTTGGGCCCCGAGACTGAAGCTTTCTTT. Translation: CASSLGPETEAFF.

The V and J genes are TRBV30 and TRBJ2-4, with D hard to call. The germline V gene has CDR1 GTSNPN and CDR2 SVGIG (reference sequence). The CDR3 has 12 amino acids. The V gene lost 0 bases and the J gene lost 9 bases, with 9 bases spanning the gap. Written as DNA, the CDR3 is TGTGCCTGGAGTGTAACCCAATCCATTCAGTACTTC. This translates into CAWSVTQSIQYF.

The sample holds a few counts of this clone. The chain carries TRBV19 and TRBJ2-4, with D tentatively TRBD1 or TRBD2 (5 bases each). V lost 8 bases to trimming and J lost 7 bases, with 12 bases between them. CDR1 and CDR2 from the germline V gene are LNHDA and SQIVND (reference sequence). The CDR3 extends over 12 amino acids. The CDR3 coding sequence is TGTGCCAGTTCTGAGGGGAGCAACATTCAGTACTTC. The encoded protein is CASSEGSNIQYF.

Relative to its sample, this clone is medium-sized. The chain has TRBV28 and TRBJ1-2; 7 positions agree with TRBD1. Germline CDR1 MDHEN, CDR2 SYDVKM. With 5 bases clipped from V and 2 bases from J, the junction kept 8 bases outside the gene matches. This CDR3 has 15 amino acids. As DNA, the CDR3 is TGTGCCAGCAGTCACCTCCAGGGACAGAACTATGGCTACACCTTC. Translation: CASSHLQGQNYGYTF.

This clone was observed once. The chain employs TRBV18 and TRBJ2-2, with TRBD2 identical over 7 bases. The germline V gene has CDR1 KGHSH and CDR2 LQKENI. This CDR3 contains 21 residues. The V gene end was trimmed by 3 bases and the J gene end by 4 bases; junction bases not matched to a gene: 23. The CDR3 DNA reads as TGTGCCAGCTCACCGGGGTCCAGCGGGACGACAGCATCGTCGGCCACCGGGGAGCTGTTTTTT. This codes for CASSPGSSGTTASSATGELFF.

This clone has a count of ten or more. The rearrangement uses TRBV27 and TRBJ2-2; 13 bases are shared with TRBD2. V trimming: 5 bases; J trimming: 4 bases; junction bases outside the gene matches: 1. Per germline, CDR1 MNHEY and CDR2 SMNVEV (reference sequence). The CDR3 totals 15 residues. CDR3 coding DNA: TGTGCCAGCAGTCGACTAGCGGGAGGCACCGGGGAGCTGTTTTTT. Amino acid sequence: CASSRLAGGTGELFF.

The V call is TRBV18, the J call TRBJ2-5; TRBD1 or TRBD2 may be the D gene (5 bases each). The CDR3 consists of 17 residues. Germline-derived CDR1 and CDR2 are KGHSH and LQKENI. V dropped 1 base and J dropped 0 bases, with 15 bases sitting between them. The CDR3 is CASSPLGGGTYQETQYF. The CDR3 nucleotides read TGTGCCAGCTCACCACTAGGTGGGGGAACGTACCAAGAGACCCAGTACTTC. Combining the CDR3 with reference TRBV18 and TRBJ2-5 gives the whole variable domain NAGVMQNPRHLVRRRGQEARLRCSPMKGHSHVYWYRQLPEEGLKFMVYLQKENIIDESGMPKERFSAEFPKEGPSILRIQQVVRGDSAAYFCASSPLGGGTYQETQYFGPGTRLLVL.

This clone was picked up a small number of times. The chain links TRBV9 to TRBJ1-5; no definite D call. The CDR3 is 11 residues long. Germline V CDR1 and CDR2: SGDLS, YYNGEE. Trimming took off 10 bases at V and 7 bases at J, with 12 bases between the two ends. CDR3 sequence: CASGGNQPQHF. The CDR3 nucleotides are TGTGCCTCAGGCGGAAACCAGCCCCAGCATTTT.

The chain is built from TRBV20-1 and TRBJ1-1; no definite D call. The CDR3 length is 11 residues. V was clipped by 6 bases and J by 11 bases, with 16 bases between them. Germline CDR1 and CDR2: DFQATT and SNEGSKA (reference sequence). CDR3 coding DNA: TGCAGTGCCAAGGGCGGGCAGAGGGCTTTCTTT. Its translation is CSAKGGQRAFF.

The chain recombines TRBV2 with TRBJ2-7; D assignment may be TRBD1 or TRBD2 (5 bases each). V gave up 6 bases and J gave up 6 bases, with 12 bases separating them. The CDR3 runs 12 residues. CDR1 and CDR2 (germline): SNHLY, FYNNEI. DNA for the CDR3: TGTGCCAGCAGACGGGACGCGGCCGAGCAGTACTTC. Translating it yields CASRRDAAEQYF.